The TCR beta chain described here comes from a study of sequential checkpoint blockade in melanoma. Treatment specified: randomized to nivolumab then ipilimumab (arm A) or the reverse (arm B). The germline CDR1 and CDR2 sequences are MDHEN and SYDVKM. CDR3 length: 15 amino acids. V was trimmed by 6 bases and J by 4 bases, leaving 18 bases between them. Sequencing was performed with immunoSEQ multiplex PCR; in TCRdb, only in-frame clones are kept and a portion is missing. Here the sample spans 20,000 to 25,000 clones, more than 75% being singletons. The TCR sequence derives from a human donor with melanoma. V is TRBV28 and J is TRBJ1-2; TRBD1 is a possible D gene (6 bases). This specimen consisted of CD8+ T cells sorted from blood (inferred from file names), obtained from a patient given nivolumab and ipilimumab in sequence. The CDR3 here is CASRQQGTRSYGYTF. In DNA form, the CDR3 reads TGTGCCAGCAGGCAACAGGGAACACGATCCTATGGCTACACCTTC.